The 15 T cell receptor beta chains given below trace back to one sample, sequenced in a study of shared clonotypes between healthy human individuals. Profiled with immunoSEQ multiplex PCR; TCRdb holds only in-frame clones, not every one. The sample lists some 2,000,000 clones, approximately 94% occurring once. The sequenced material came from naive CD4+ T cells sorted from blood. This sample's subset: CD45RA+ positively selected. These receptors all come from a man between 18 and 29 years old in good health.

V usage is TRBV7-9 and J usage is TRBJ1-6, with D tentatively TRBD1 (6 bases). Trimming removed 3 bases from V and 7 bases from J, with 10 bases in between. This CDR3 comprises 14 residues. Germline V lookup: CDR1 SEHNR, CDR2 FQNEAQ (reference sequence). As DNA, the CDR3 is TGTGCCAGCAGCTTGGACAGTAAGAATTCACCCCTCCACTTT. As protein: CASSLDSKNSPLHF.

This chain joins TRBV6-1 and TRBJ2-7, with D possibly being TRBD1 (5 bases). The CDR3 contains 14 residues. Germline V gene sequence: CDR1 MNHNS, CDR2 SASEGT. Trimming took 3 bases from V and 2 from J, leaving 11 bases between them. The DNA for the CDR3 is TGTGCCAGCAGTGAGTCTCCAGGGCCCTACGAGCAGTACTTC. It encodes CASSESPGPYEQYF.

Regarding this clone: Other DNA sequences of this sample code for an identical CDR3. The chain employs TRBV6-5 and TRBJ1-1; D is unclear. CDR1 is MNHEY, CDR2 SVGAGI, per germline. V was clipped by 5 bases and J by 3 bases, with 4 bases between them. The CDR3 is 11 amino acids. Here the CDR3 reads CASSGYTEAFF. CDR3 sequence (DNA): TGTGCCAGCAGTGGGTACACTGAAGCTTTCTTT.

The count of this clone is one. The chain links TRBV18 to TRBJ1-6, with TRBD1 matching over 8 bases. CDR1 is KGHSH and CDR2 is LQKENI in the germline V gene. This CDR3 has 15 residues. The V segment lost 3 bases and the J segment 8 bases; nucleotides outside the gene matches: 6. The CDR3 protein is CASSPRQGIDSPLHF. DNA of the CDR3: TGTGCCAGCTCACCGAGACAGGGGATCGATTCACCCCTCCACTTT.

This chain's CDR3 is CASSLVGQANSPLHF. Written as DNA, the CDR3 is TGTGCCAGCAGCTTAGTTGGACAGGCTAATTCACCCCTCCACTTT. V is TRBV7-2 and J is TRBJ1-6; 7 positions match TRBD1. The germline CDR1 and CDR2 sequences are SGHTA and FQGNSA. V shed 1 base, J shed 6 bases, and the junction held 3 bases outside the gene matches. The CDR3 consists of 15 residues. The full variable domain, in which reference TRBV7-2 and TRBJ1-6 provide the parts outside the CDR3, is GAGVSQSPSNKVTEKGKDVELRCDPISGHTALYWYRQSLGQGLEFLIYFQGNSAPDKSGLPSDRFSAERTGGSVSTLTIQRTQQEDSAVYLCASSLVGQANSPLHFGNGTRLTVT.

This clone has only one observation. The chain is built from TRBV9 and TRBJ1-1, with a weak D call TRBD1 (5 bases). The germline CDR1 and CDR2 sequences are SGDLS and YYNGEE. V lost 6 bases to trimming and J lost 4 bases, with 16 bases between them. CDR3 length equals 14 residues. The CDR3 nucleotides are TGTGCCAGCACACGACAGAGGGCGATCACTGAAGCTTTCTTT. Its protein is CASTRQRAITEAFF.

For the CDR3, the DNA is TGTGCCAGTAGTCCATTAGGCATCTTAGAGACCCAGTACTTC. Amino acids: CASSPLGILETQYF. V usage is TRBV19 and J usage is TRBJ2-5; D unresolved. The germline V gene has CDR1 LNHDA and CDR2 SQIVND (reference sequence). Trimming left V 5 bases short and J 4 bases short, with 14 bases between. The CDR3 is made up of 14 amino acids.

This chain joins TRBV27 and TRBJ1-2; D is perhaps TRBD1 (5 bases). The V end was cut by 0 bases, the J end by 8 bases, with 16 bases between. Germline V gives CDR1 MNHEY, CDR2 SMNVEV (reference sequence). CDR3 size: 15 residues. The CDR3 sequence is CASSLSVGAALGYTF. The CDR3 bases are TGTGCCAGCAGTTTATCCGTCGGGGCCGCCCTAGGCTACACCTTC.

The genes are TRBV4-1 and TRBJ1-2; TRBD1 matches at 11 bases. Germline trimming cut 0 bases from V and 4 bases from J; bases unmatched to any gene: 7. This CDR3 contains 17 residues. From germline, CDR1 is MGHRA and CDR2 YSYEKL. CDR3 sequence (DNA): TGCGCCAGCAGCCAAGATAGGGGGACAGGGGGTTCCTATGGCTACACCTTC. This gives the protein CASSQDRGTGGSYGYTF.

The table lists this clone with a count of one. The J gene is TRBJ1-2, the V gene TRBV5-1, with D unclear. This CDR3 region has 15 residues. Germline lookup yields CDR1 SGHRS and CDR2 YFSETQ. Trimming took 0 bases from V and 4 from J, leaving 13 bases between them. CDR3 DNA sequence: TGCGCCAGCAGCTTGGCCGCAGTTGGGGTCTATGGCTACACCTTC. Translating gives CASSLAAVGVYGYTF.

CDR3 region: CASINQWRDLSEAFF. The CDR3 DNA sequence: TGTGCCAGCATTAACCAATGGAGGGACCTGAGTGAAGCTTTCTTT. The V call is TRBV6-1, the J call TRBJ1-1; possible D gene TRBD1, 5 bases. The CDR3 totals 15 residues. CDR1 MNHNS and CDR2 SASEGT come from the germline V gene. Trimming took 7 bases from V and 7 from J, leaving 22 bases between them.

This rearrangement joins TRBV29-1 to TRBJ1-1, with no clear D. Germline assignment: CDR1 SQVTM and CDR2 ANQGSEA. Between the trimmed V and J ends, which lost 7 bases and 2 bases, there was a span of 14 bases. The CDR3 length is 13 residues. The chain's CDR3 is CSALGLRNTEAFF. The CDR3 region has the DNA TGCAGCGCCCTCGGACTGAGAAACACTGAAGCTTTCTTT.

This chain connects TRBV5-1 to TRBJ2-5, with D maybe TRBD2 (7 bases). This CDR3 region has 15 residues. Deletions cut 0 bases from V and 4 bases from J, with 13 bases between. The germline V gene has CDR1 SGHRS and CDR2 YFSETQ. The CDR3 here is CASSLVGGGRETQYF. CDR3 nucleotides: TGCGCCAGCAGCTTGGTAGGGGGAGGGCGAGAGACCCAGTACTTC.

This sequence joins TRBV27 and TRBJ2-2, with D tentatively TRBD2 (5 bases). This CDR3 contains 14 residues. With 4 bases removed from V and 7 bases from J, the gap between germline ends came to 13 bases. Germline lookup yields CDR1 MNHEY and CDR2 SMNVEV (reference sequence). The CDR3 DNA reads as TGTGCCAGCAGTTCCATCCTAGGAGGCGGGGAGCTGTTTTTT. Amino acid sequence: CASSSILGGGELFF.

V gene TRBV6-6 combines with J gene TRBJ2-1; 7 bases line up with TRBD1. CDR1 and CDR2 (germline): MNHNY, SVGAGI (reference sequence). The CDR3 spans 16 residues. The J segment lost 0 bases and the V segment lost 8 bases, leaving 10 bases of the junction unmatched. The CDR3: CASSRDSRASYNEQFF. The CDR3 nucleotides read TGTGCCAGCTCTAGGGACAGTAGAGCCTCCTACAATGAGCAGTTCTTC.